This record looks at one T cell receptor beta chain sequence and its context. Its recognized antigen is unknown. Within one base of it there is no much larger clone, and no base qualities were kept. Using the deep immunoSEQ assay, multiplex PCR amplified TCR CDR3 regions from genomic DNA. Extracted genomic DNA from each cell subset was distributed evenly across all wells of several immunoSEQ 96-well plates, and each plate was treated as a replicate. For sorted subsets, roughly 200 ng of genomic DNA, equivalent to some 33,000 T cell genomes, went into each replicate PCR. The purified libraries were quantified using a Qubit 3.0 fluorometer, sized with a Bioanalyzer 2100, and then quantified again using the KAPA Library Quantification kit. Every immunoSEQ 96-well plate was sequenced on a dedicated single-read 150-cycle Illumina NextSeq 550 flow cell. Per the original workflow: The immunoSEQ output contained only junctional sequences without quality scores, so filtering could not match that applied to full-length reads. To assign V/J genes and CDR3, sequences were annotated using PyIR, a Python wrapper for IgBLAST v1.9, with IMGT germline references. Reads were filtered out if the reads had weak V/J assignments (E-value above 1e-6), no CDR3, stop codons, out-of-frame junctions, or ambiguous translated residues. V3J clonotypes were defined as sequences sharing the same inferred V gene, J gene, and CDR3 amino acid sequence. Percentage overlap between repertoires was calculated by dividing the number of shared unique clonotypes by the size of the smaller repertoire. Repertoire richness was assessed with RTK rarefaction, the Chao1 estimator, and Recon v2.1 estimates of unobserved clonotypes. Generation probabilities were computed with OLGA for all TCRbeta clonotypes obtained by the gDNA method from several donors. As stored in TCRdb, this immuneACCESS dataset retains in-frame rearrangements with V and J assigned. A fraction of the clones does not appear; measured against another copy, unresolved V genes explain less than half of the discrepancy, and the remainder lacks a known reason. From that table come the V and J calls and clone size; the DNA was used to work out D and trimming. Here the sample has some 2,100,000 clones; approximately 96% occur a single time. The ten most abundant clones make up 0.1% to 0.15% of the sample.

From the germline V gene, CDR1 is MGHRA and CDR2 is YSYEKL. For this chain, trimming is 4 bases at the V end and 4 bases at the J end, and the number of junction bases without a gene match is 10. The CDR3 measures 16 amino acids from cysteine to phenylalanine. Of the read, only the CDR3 DNA is kept; its 48 bases are in frame from base 1. Donors were healthy HIV-negative adults with no recently reported acute infections or vaccinations. All donors were Caucasian adults living in Nashville, Tennessee, USA. CD4+ T cells were enriched through magnetic negative selection, after which naive cells were positively selected on CD45RA and the remaining negative fraction served as the memory subset. Blood was collected by leukapheresis, and PBMCs were isolated by Ficoll-Histopaque density gradient centrifugation and then cryopreserved in liquid nitrogen vapor phase. Analytical flow cytometry was used to check the purity and quantity of every magnetically sorted T cell population. From each sorted fraction, genomic DNA was isolated and quantified by UV absorbance on a Nanodrop 2000c.

The sample is drawn from a study of shared clonotypes between healthy human individuals (dated by TCRdb to 2018 to 2021). Study-wide context: Three men and two women, aged 18 to 49 years, made up the cohort. Per donor, three plates each were used for CD4 naive and CD4 memory, two for CD8 naive, and one for CD8 memory. To estimate repertoire size and how much clonotypes are shared between individuals, the study performed deep sequencing of blood TCR repertoires from a handful of healthy adults. Libraries were prepared and TCR repertoires were sequenced by different laboratories using diverse techniques, in order to increase sequencing depth and limit assay-specific biases. Per donor, leukapheresis produced somewhere between about 0.9 and 9.5 billion PBMCs. What the work shows at the level of the full study, not this receptor alone: Pairwise subsampling led to the expectation that sequencing depth would affect the degree of clonotype sharing among donors. Naive subsets generally had larger estimated clonotype richness than memory subsets. The genetic and exposure-history diversity represented was limited by the small number of donors. Incomplete sequencing was indicated by rarefaction of sorted-subset datasets, despite the large sequencing depth. Clonotypes shared by all four sorted-subset donors showed higher generation probabilities than non-shared clonotypes. When four donors were compared, the shared fraction of clonotypes was about 5.2% for naive CD4, roughly 3.3% for naive CD8, more than 2% for memory CD4, and less than 0.5% for memory CD8. Sampling was restricted to blood, and TCR repertoires in tissues likely differ from the TCR repertoires found in blood.

This TCR derives from a man in his late teens or twenties in good health. The specimen sequenced was naive CD4+ T cells sorted from blood. The sample's cell subset or site label, decoded: CD45RA+ positively selected. The chain is encoded by TRBV4-1 joined to TRBJ1-1; 9 junctional bases match TRBD1. The nucleotide sequence is TGCGCCAGCAGCCCCCGGGACAGGGATGGGGGCACTGAAGCTTTCTTT. Translation gives CASSPRDRDGGTEAFF.